A single sample is the source of the 20 T cell receptor beta chains below, sequenced in a study of cytomegalovirus exposure and HLA in healthy donors (dated by TCRdb to the late 2010s). The library relied on the immunoSEQ multiplex PCR assay. The multiplex PCR relied on a mix of 60 forward primers for TCR Vbeta segments and 13 reverse primers for TCR Jbeta segments. As stored in TCRdb, this immuneACCESS dataset retains in-frame rearrangements with V and J assigned. A fraction of the clones does not appear; measured against another copy, unresolved V genes explain less than half of the discrepancy, and the remainder lacks a known reason. The table for this sample lists about 130,000 clones; 70% to 80% of them were counted only once. Approximately 1.2% of the sample is in the top ten clones. Sequencing was performed on PBMCs. These receptors all come from a middle-aged man in good health and CMV-seronegative.

This clone was picked up a small number of times. This chain uses TRBV10-3 with TRBJ2-1, with D perhaps matching TRBD2 (5 bases). The V and J ends lost 0 bases and 9 bases respectively, with 12 bases between them. CDR1 and CDR2 (germline): ENHRY, SYGVKD. The CDR3 runs to 14 residues. The DNA of the CDR3 is TGTGCCATCAGTGAGTCGACGGGGAAAACTGAGCAGTTCTTC. Translating gives CAISESTGKTEQFF.

The V and J genes are TRBV10-1 and TRBJ2-7, with D unresolved. Trimming took 2 bases from V and 6 from J, leaving 17 bases between them. Germline V gives CDR1 WNHNN, CDR2 SYGVQD (reference sequence). This CDR3 contains 15 residues. CDR3 amino acids: CASSEVGNSPPEQYF. CDR3 DNA: TGCGCCAGCAGTGAGGTGGGCAATTCCCCGCCCGAGCAGTACTTC.

This clone showed up just once. In nucleotides, the CDR3 is TGTGCCAGCAGTCCAGCCGGGGGGAGCACTGAAGCTTTCTTT. Translated: CASSPAGGSTEAFF. This rearrangement joins TRBV28 to TRBJ1-1; TRBD1 is a possible D gene (5 bases). V was clipped by 5 bases and J by 4 bases, with 14 bases between them. The CDR3 is 14 residues long. CDR1 and CDR2 (germline): MDHEN, SYDVKM.

The chain is built from TRBV6-5 and TRBJ2-7, with TRBD1 matching 9 bases. Germline CDR1 reads MNHEY; CDR2 reads SVGAGI. J lost 5 bases, V lost 4 bases, and 6 bases had no gene match. The CDR3 has 14 residues. The CDR3 region is CASSSGQGWDEQYF. The DNA of the CDR3 is TGTGCCAGCAGTTCGGGACAGGGATGGGACGAGCAGTACTTC.

The chain couples TRBV28 to TRBJ1-5, with D tentatively TRBD1 (5 bases). The CDR3 spans 13 residues. From germline, CDR1 is MDHEN and CDR2 SYDVKM. Trimming cost V 4 bases and J 9 bases, with 13 bases left between them. The CDR3 spells CASSYGAKRPQHF. CDR3 DNA sequence: TGTGCCAGCAGTTATGGGGCAAAACGGCCCCAGCATTTT.

The genes are TRBV4-3 and TRBJ2-6; TRBD1 matches at 11 bases. V lost 4 bases, J lost 0 bases, and 11 bases stayed unmatched. The V gene's germline CDR1 is LGHNA and CDR2 YSLEER. This CDR3 has 20 amino acids. The CDR3 spells CASSPSNSGTGGSGANVLTF. CDR3 DNA sequence: TGCGCCAGCAGCCCCTCCAATTCAGGGACAGGGGGCTCTGGGGCCAACGTCCTGACTTTC.

A few counts support this clone. This chain uses TRBV2 with TRBJ2-1; D is unresolved. The CDR3 totals 15 residues. V dropped 5 bases and J dropped 2 bases, with 13 bases sitting between them. Germline V gene lookup returns CDR1 SNHLY and CDR2 FYNNEI. DNA for the CDR3: TGTGCCAGCAGTCAAATGGGCCTTACCTACAATGAGCAGTTCTTC. Its protein is CASSQMGLTYNEQFF.

The V and J genes are TRBV5-1 and TRBJ2-7; possibly TRBD2 for D (5 bases). Trimming pared 2 bases from V and 5 bases from J, leaving 5 bases between. CDR1 SGHRS and CDR2 YFSETQ come from the germline V gene. The CDR3 sequence is 11 residues long. The CDR3 DNA is TGCGCCAGCAGCTTAGCGGACGAGCAGTACTTC. Translation: CASSLADEQYF.

The chain joins TRBV29-1 to TRBJ2-1; 10 bases line up with TRBD2. The CDR3 has 15 residues. V shed 5 bases and J 7 bases; nucleotides not matched to a gene: 11. The germline V gene has CDR1 SQVTM and CDR2 ANQGSEA. The CDR3 coding sequence is TGCAGCGTTCTGGGGTTGGGGACTAGCGTAAATGAGCAGTTCTTC. This encodes CSVLGLGTSVNEQFF.

This clone was recorded only once. CDR3 protein: CASSRQGRSYNEQFF. Here the CDR3 DNA reads TGTGCCAGCAGCCGCCAGGGAAGGTCCTACAATGAGCAGTTCTTC. The chain uses TRBV14 and TRBJ2-1; perhaps TRBD1 as D (5 bases). The germline V gene has CDR1 SGHDN and CDR2 FVKESK. This CDR3 has 15 amino acids. The V end was cut by 4 bases, the J end by 1 base, with 11 bases between.

J is TRBJ2-7 and V is TRBV10-1, with TRBD2 as a possible D gene (5 bases). The V gene's germline CDR1 is WNHNN and CDR2 SYGVQD (reference sequence). The CDR3 runs to 13 residues. V was shortened by 5 bases and J by 5 bases, with 13 bases between the two germline ends. The CDR3 DNA is TGCGCCAGCAGTCCGGGGTTTCCCGACGAGCAGTACTTC. Its protein product is CASSPGFPDEQYF.

This chain links TRBV5-1 with TRBJ2-2; 8 bases agree with TRBD2. Germline CDR1 is SGHRS and CDR2 is YFSETQ. This CDR3 has 15 amino acids. Trimming cost V 5 bases and J 2 bases; bases outside gene matches: 5. CDR3 in DNA: TGCGCCAGCAGTCGCGGGAGGTATAACACCGGGGAGCTGTTTTTT. This codes for CASSRGRYNTGELFF.

The chain uses TRBV7-8 and TRBJ1-2; TRBD1 aligns across 7 bases. In germline, CDR1 is SGHVS, CDR2 FQNEAQ. The trim removed 0 bases at V and 3 bases at J, leaving 1 base unmatched. This CDR3 is built from 14 residues. CDR3 DNA sequence: TGTGCCAGCAGCTTAGCAGGGGGCGACTATGGCTACACCTTC. This encodes CASSLAGGDYGYTF.

The chain is built from TRBV9 and TRBJ2-1; 8 nucleotides line up with TRBD1. The CDR3 loop spans 16 amino acids. V dropped 0 bases and J dropped 6; count of bases not matched to a gene: 8. CDR1 SGDLS and CDR2 YYNGEE come from the germline V gene. The DNA of the CDR3 is TGTGCCAGCAGCGTAGTTAGTCAGGGGGCAGGCAATGAGCAGTTCTTC. Amino acids: CASSVVSQGAGNEQFF.

This clone occurred a few times. V and J are TRBV6-5 and TRBJ2-7; 8 bases fit TRBD1. The CDR3 has 15 amino acids. Unmatched junction bases numbered 11, after V lost 5 bases and J lost 5 bases. Germline assignment: CDR1 MNHEY and CDR2 SVGAGI. As DNA, the CDR3 is TGTGCCAGCAGTCGGTCAGGGGGCAGGGGCCACGAGCAGTACTTC. This codes for CASSRSGGRGHEQYF.

This clone was detected a few times. V is TRBV28 and J is TRBJ2-3, with TRBD1 matching over 8 bases. Germline V gives CDR1 MDHEN, CDR2 SYDVKM. V trimming: 7 bases; J trimming: 5 bases; junction bases outside the gene matches: 2. The CDR3 is 12 amino acids. The CDR3 loop is CASTGGVDTQYF. The CDR3 region has the DNA TGTGCCAGCACAGGGGGCGTAGATACGCAGTATTTT.

This clone was observed a few times. V and J are TRBV6-6 and TRBJ1-4, with 9 bases lining up with TRBD1. CDR3 length equals 14 residues. V shed 5 bases, J shed 7 bases, and the junction held 5 bases outside the gene matches. CDR1 MNHNY and CDR2 SVGAGI come from the germline V gene (reference sequence). The CDR3 nucleotides read TGTGCCAGCAGTGCCCCGGGACAGGGTGAAAAACTGTTTTTT. This codes for CASSAPGQGEKLFF.

This rearrangement joins TRBV6-1 to TRBJ2-7; D not resolved. V dropped 6 bases and J dropped 2 bases, with 11 bases sitting between them. CDR1 is MNHNS, CDR2 SASEGT, per germline. This CDR3 comprises 13 residues. CDR3 in DNA: TGTGCCAGCAGGGCTACAGCTACCTACGAGCAGTACTTC. The encoded protein is CASRATATYEQYF.

This chain uses TRBV6-5 with TRBJ1-2, with 9 bases lining up with TRBD1. The CDR3 has 15 amino acids. CDR1 is MNHEY, CDR2 SVGAGI, per germline. With V trimmed by 4 bases and J by 3 bases, 6 bases remained unmatched. This CDR3 reads CASSSPGQGYYGYTF. Here the CDR3 DNA reads TGTGCCAGCAGTTCCCCCGGACAGGGGTACTATGGCTACACCTTC.

The rearrangement joins TRBV30 to TRBJ2-5; D is ambiguous. Germline CDR1 reads GTSNPN; CDR2 reads SVGIG (reference sequence). The CDR3 runs to 13 residues. Trimming pared 2 bases from V and 5 bases from J, leaving 12 bases between. CDR3 in amino acids: CAWSPMSRETQYF. The CDR3 DNA reads TGTGCCTGGAGTCCGATGAGTCGGGAGACCCAGTACTTC.